This T cell receptor beta chain stems from a study of shared clonotypes between healthy human individuals. For the study at large: Per-donor plates numbered three CD4 naive, three CD4 memory, two CD8 naive and one CD8 memory.

Naive CD8 isolation took CD45RO-negative cells positively selected for CCR7 and excluded terminally differentiated effector memory CD45RA+ cells. The healthy adult donors were HIV-negative and reported no recent acute infections or vaccinations. After removal of 0 bases from V and 4 bases from J, the junction contained 7 bases not matched to a gene. Per germline, CDR1 MNHEY and CDR2 SMNVEV (reference sequence). This CDR3 has 16 amino acids. Assay used: immunoSEQ multiplex PCR; TCRdb lists only in-frame clones, some missing. The sample has hundreds of thousands of clones, more than 95% seen once. The chain joins TRBV27 to TRBJ2-7, with TRBD2 matching over 9 bases. The sample was naive CD8+ T cells sorted from blood. This TCR came from a man aged 30 to 39 in good health. The CDR3: CASSLSMASGNYEQYF. CDR3 in DNA: TGTGCCAGCAGTTTATCGATGGCTAGCGGGAATTACGAGCAGTACTTC.